These T cell receptor beta chains were read from a single sample in a study of blood T cell repertoires in COVID-19. Generated by immunoSEQ multiplex PCR, the TCRdb table keeps only in-frame clones and is missing some. The profile shows about 430,000 clones, roughly 90% of them singletons. Source material: PBMCs or T cells enriched from blood (not recorded which). These receptors were collected from a woman aged 25-40 years with acute COVID-19. The CDR3 runs from the conserved cysteine through the conserved F or W. D genes are given only for firm matches. Size values are once, few and many counts, or a class for expanded clones, and some rows have none.

clone size,D gene,J gene,V gene,CDR3 DNA,CDR3 protein
.,TRBD2,TRBJ2-7,TRBV6-5,TGTGCCAGCAGTTACTCGAGCGGGGTCGCCTACGAGCAGTACTTC,CASSYSSGVAYEQYF
.,.,TRBJ1-4,TRBV4-1,TGCGCCAGCAGCCTTCGAGGAGGAACTAATGAAAAACTGTTTTTT,CASSLRGGTNEKLFF
.,TRBD2,TRBJ2-1,TRBV5-1,TGCGCCAGCAGCTTGGGCGGGGGGGGGCTCAATGAGCAGTTCTTC,CASSLGGGGLNEQFF
.,.,TRBJ1-5,TRBV11-2,TGTGCCAGCAGCTTAGATCTCGGCAGGTCCCAGCATTTT,CASSLDLGRSQHF
once,TRBD1,TRBJ1-1,TRBV24-1,TGTGCCACCAGTGATTCAGGGGGCCACACTGAAGCTTTCTTT,CATSDSGGHTEAFF
.,TRBD2,TRBJ2-3,TRBV15,TGTGCCACCAGCAGAGATAAAGCAGTGAGACTAGCTTCTAGCACAGATACGCAGTATTTT,CATSRDKAVRLASSTDTQYF
.,.,TRBJ1-6,TRBV27,TGTGCCAGCAGTTTCATAGTTCGCAGGGGCAATTCACCCCTCCACTTT,CASSFIVRRGNSPLHF
.,TRBD2,TRBJ2-5,TRBV4-3,TGCGCCAGCAGCCAGGTAGCGGGGGGCTATGAGACCCAGTACTTC,CASSQVAGGYETQYF
.,.,TRBJ1-5,TRBV4-1,TGCGCCAGCAGCCAAGGGTATTCAGGCAATCAGCCCCAGCATTTT,CASSQGYSGNQPQHF
.,TRBD1,TRBJ2-5,TRBV6-5,TGTGCCAGCAGAGTACCGGGACAGACGATAAATGTCCAGTACTTC,CASRVPGQTINVQYF
.,.,TRBJ1-2,TRBV5-8,TGTGCCAGCACCCCGGAGGGTTCGGCTCGTGGCTACACCTTC,CASTPEGSARGYTF
.,.,TRBJ1-1,TRBV5-6,TGTGCCAGCAGCTTTAATCGACAGAACACTGAAGCTTTCTTT,CASSFNRQNTEAFF
.,TRBD1,TRBJ2-7,TRBV7-8,TGTGCCAGCAGCCCGAGGGATCCGGGACAGGTCTACGAGCAGTACTTC,CASSPRDPGQVYEQYF
.,.,TRBJ1-2,TRBV19,TGTGCCAGTAGTACCCCCTCGGACGGACTACCCTACACCTTC,CASSTPSDGLPYTF
.,TRBD1,TRBJ2-2,TRBV24-1,TGTGCCACCAGTGACCAACGGGACAGGGCCTCCGGGGAGCTGTTTTTT,CATSDQRDRASGELFF
.,TRBD1,TRBJ1-5,TRBV23-1,TGCGCCAGCAGTCAATCTTATGTGGGTGGACAGGGGGGGAGTCAGCCCCAGCATTTT,CASSQSYVGGQGGSQPQHF
.,TRBD1,TRBJ1-2,TRBV7-3,TGTGCCAGCAGCTTAGGACAGGGGACGGGTGGCTACACCTTC,CASSLGQGTGGYTF
.,TRBD1,TRBJ1-5,TRBV29-1,TGCAGCGTACGGACAGGAGGAAGCAATCAGCCCCAGCATTTT,CSVRTGGSNQPQHF
.,.,TRBJ2-3,TRBV7-6,TGTGCCAGCAGCCCAATTAAACAGGATACGCAGTATTTT,CASSPIKQDTQYF
.,TRBD1,TRBJ1-4,TRBV19,TGTGCCAGTAGTGTGGGGACAGGGGGCATCGGAAAAGAAAAACTGTTTTTT,CASSVGTGGIGKEKLFF
.,.,TRBJ2-3,TRBV5-6,TGTGCCAGCAGATGGTACAGTCGCACAGATACGCAGTATTTT,CASRWYSRTDTQYF
.,TRBD1,TRBJ1-2,TRBV5-1,TGCGCCAGCAATTTCGGGACAGCAGCTAACTATGGCTACACCTTC,CASNFGTAANYGYTF
.,TRBD1,TRBJ2-7,TRBV18,TGTGCCAGCTCACCACGTCAGGGGGCGGTCTACGAGCAGTACTTC,CASSPRQGAVYEQYF
.,.,TRBJ2-7,TRBV5-5,TGTGCCAGCAGCTGGGGAGGCTACGAGCAGTACTTC,CASSWGGYEQYF
.,.,TRBJ2-5,TRBV12-2,TGTGCAAGTCGCTCGCCGGAACTAGCGGGCCAAGAGACCCAGTACTTC,CASRSPELAGQETQYF
.,TRBD1,TRBJ1-6,TRBV3-1/TRBV3-2,TGTGCCAGCAGCCTGGGACAGGGTGGGTTTTATAATTCACCCCTCCACTTT,CASSLGQGGFYNSPLHF
.,.,TRBJ2-3,TRBV9,TGTGCCAGCAGCTTTAGACTCAGCACAGATACGCAGTATTTT,CASSFRLSTDTQYF
.,.,TRBJ1-6,TRBV6-4,TGTGCCAGCAGTGAATTGGGGCAGGGCAGTTCACCCCTCCACTTT,CASSELGQGSSPLHF
.,TRBD1,TRBJ2-2,TRBV3-1/TRBV3-2,TGTGCCAGCAGCCAAAGGGACAGCCACACCGGGGAGCTGTTTTTT,CASSQRDSHTGELFF
.,TRBD1,TRBJ1-1,TRBV12-5,TGTGCTAGTGTCTTGGGACAGCTTTACACTGAAGCTTTCTTT,CASVLGQLYTEAFF
.,.,TRBJ1-2,TRBV6-4,TGTGCCAGCAGTGACTCGAGTCAGGGGTCTGGCTACACCTTC,CASSDSSQGSGYTF
.,TRBD1,TRBJ1-2,TRBV7-6,TGTGCCAGCAGCTTAGTCCCGGGACAGGGAACGGGCGGCTACACCTTC,CASSLVPGQGTGGYTF
.,TRBD2,TRBJ2-1,TRBV7-8,TGTGCCAGCAGCGGGGGGGGGTTCAATGAGCAGTTCTTC,CASSGGGFNEQFF
.,.,TRBJ1-2,TRBV5-6,TGTGCCAGCAGCTTGGTTGTAGGGGGTGTCTATGGCTACACCTTC,CASSLVVGGVYGYTF
once,.,TRBJ1-6,TRBV4-3,TGCGCCAGCAGCCAAGACCCCAGGGGAGCACCCCTCCACTTT,CASSQDPRGAPLHF
.,.,TRBJ1-3,TRBV7-9,TGTGCCAGCAGCTTTTACATCTCTGGAAACACCATATATTTT,CASSFYISGNTIYF
.,.,TRBJ2-7,TRBV19,TGTGCCAGTAGCGACGGGAGTGGGGCTTCCTACGAGCAGTACTTC,CASSDGSGASYEQYF
.,TRBD1,TRBJ2-7,TRBV2,TGTGCCAGCACACGTCGACAGGGGAGCCACGAGCAGTACTTC,CASTRRQGSHEQYF
.,TRBD1,TRBJ1-5,TRBV3-1/TRBV3-2,TGTGCCAGCAGCCAAGCCCCGAAGACAGGGACTAGCAATCAGCCCCAGCATTTT,CASSQAPKTGTSNQPQHF
.,TRBD1,TRBJ2-7,TRBV23-1,TGCGCCAGCAGTCAAGGGACAGGAGGCCCCTACGAGCAGTACTTC,CASSQGTGGPYEQYF
.,TRBD2,TRBJ2-1,TRBV2,TGTGCCAGCAGCTATGGACTAGCGGGGGCCCGGGAGGCCTACAATGAGCAGTTCTTC,CASSYGLAGAREAYNEQFF
.,TRBD1,TRBJ1-2,TRBV6-5,TGTGCCAGCAGTACCGGGACAGGGAGAGGCTACACCTTC,CASSTGTGRGYTF
.,.,TRBJ1-2,TRBV24-1,TGTGCCACCAGTGCCCAGCGGGGGAATGGCTACACCTTC,CATSAQRGNGYTF
.,.,TRBJ2-5,TRBV6-6,TGTGCCACCCACCCAGTAGGAGGCCAAGAGACCCAGTACTTC,CATHPVGGQETQYF
.,.,TRBJ2-3,TRBV6-5,TGTGCCAGCAGCTTGACTATCTACACAGATACGCAGTATTTT,CASSLTIYTDTQYF
.,TRBD1,TRBJ1-4,TRBV3-1/TRBV3-2,TGTGCCAGCAGCCAAAGGGGGCCTGCTAATGAAAAACTGTTTTTT,CASSQRGPANEKLFF